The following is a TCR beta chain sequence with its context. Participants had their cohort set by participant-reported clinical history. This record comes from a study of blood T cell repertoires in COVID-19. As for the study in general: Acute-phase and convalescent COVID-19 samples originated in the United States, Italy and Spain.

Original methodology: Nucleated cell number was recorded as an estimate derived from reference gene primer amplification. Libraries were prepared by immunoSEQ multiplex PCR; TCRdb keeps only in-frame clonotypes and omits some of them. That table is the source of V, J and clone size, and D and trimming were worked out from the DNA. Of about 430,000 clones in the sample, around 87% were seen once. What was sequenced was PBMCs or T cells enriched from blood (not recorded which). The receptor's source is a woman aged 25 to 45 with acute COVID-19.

DNA of the CDR3: TGCGCCAGCAGTGAGTCCACGACAGGCCATACCTACGAGCAGTACTTC. This sequence encodes CASSESTTGHTYEQYF. The chain carries TRBV10-2 and TRBJ2-7, with TRBD1 as a possible D gene (6 bases). The CDR3 consists of 16 residues. Germline assignment: CDR1 WSHSY and CDR2 SAAADI. The germline V and J ends were trimmed by 0 bases and 2 bases, with 14 bases remaining between them.